This T cell receptor (beta chain) originates from a study of control samples from healthy donors and cancer patients. The V gene lost 0 bases and the J gene lost 4 bases, with 9 bases spanning the gap. Germline V CDR1 and CDR2: ENHRY, SYGVKD. CDR3 size: 14 residues. Method: immunoSEQ multiplex PCR; TCRdb's copy keeps in-frame clones and lacks some. This sample has about 160,000 clones, with approximately 96% found just once. This clone has a handful of counts. The sequenced material came from blood. The sequence came from a middle-aged woman in good health. The rearrangement joins TRBV10-3 to TRBJ1-1; a possible D gene is TRBD1 (5 bases). CDR3 loop: CAISESKGITEAFF. The CDR3 DNA reads as TGTGCCATCAGTGAGTCGAAGGGGATCACTGAAGCTTTCTTT.